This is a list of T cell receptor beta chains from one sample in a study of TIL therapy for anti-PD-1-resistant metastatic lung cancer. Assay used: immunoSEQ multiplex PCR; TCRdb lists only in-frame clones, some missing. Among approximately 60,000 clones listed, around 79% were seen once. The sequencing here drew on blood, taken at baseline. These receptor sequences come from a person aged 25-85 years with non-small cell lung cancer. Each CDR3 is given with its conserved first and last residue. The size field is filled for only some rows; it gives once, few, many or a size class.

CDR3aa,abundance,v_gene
CASSLAPVSWDSTYEQYF,NA,TRBV5-1
CASLGDVWPNGYTF,NA,TRBV7-9
CASSLHRETGAETQYF,NA,TRBV4-3
CASTWDTYEQYF,NA,TRBV2
CASSLTGVGEQYF,NA,TRBV7-3
CASSNPSGVNYGYTF,NA,TRBV19
CASIRGQATMGEAFF,NA,TRBV7-9
CASSSGGLGSAIQYF,NA,TRBV5-6
CASSYSAAPLDTQYF,NA,TRBV6-5
CASSRDTGYTF,NA,TRBV6-6
CASSPPGRVDEQFF,NA,TRBV7-7
CASSYGQVLQPQHF,few,TRBV5-5
CASSTGQGRVTEAFF,NA,TRBV7-8
CASFVETNEKLFF,NA,TRBV2
CASSAQANSYNEQFF,NA,TRBV9
CASSLGTESGGHTDTQYF,NA,TRBV28
CASSFSSDVQQETQYF,once,TRBV27
CASSRGPANYGYTF,once,TRBV4-3
CASSPTLAGGLGEQFF,NA,TRBV7-7
CASSTRDRLYEQYF,NA,TRBV13
CASSTSGRQPQHF,NA,TRBV6-6
CASSLGPQGSQPQHF,NA,TRBV7-2
CASSPPTRSYNEQFF,once,TRBV19
CASSLPSDKTVTTNTEAFF,NA,TRBV7-8
CASSFPGANVLTF,NA,TRBV7-3
CASSATRDREDGYTF,NA,TRBV7-3
CASSPRTGQQETQYF,NA,TRBV18
CASSLDEAGNTIYF,NA,TRBV11-2
CASSLGSGANVLTF,NA,TRBV7-2
CASSVASGSAGANVLTF,NA,TRBV25-1
CASSPGTAGTYGYTF,NA,TRBV14
CASSVASGRDGETQYF,NA,TRBV9
CASSQDGLSPDTQYF,once,TRBV4-1
CASSPSYEQYF,NA,TRBV7-3
CASSPIRAGGGVEQYF,few,TRBV4-1
CASRDRTDSYEQYF,few,TRBV2
CASSLGQVLGEQYF,NA,TRBV7-2
CASSSGGSNQPQHF,NA,TRBV28
CASSTLGGYEQYF,NA,TRBV19
CASSPSRGLGTDTQYF,once,TRBV7-2
CASSPGGFLSGTGELFF,NA,TRBV5-1
CASSKRDRGGYGYTF,NA,TRBV21-1
CASSLAEGTSGANVLTF,NA,TRBV28
CAISVDRGLGGYTF,NA,TRBV10-3
CASSLTRGLPGEKLFF,once,TRBV5-4
CASSSPFLGGEQYF,NA,TRBV7-2
CASSYSSGRTEAFF,NA,TRBV6-5
CASSRGRDASYNEQFF,NA,TRBV5-4
CASKGTRDSQETQYF,once,TRBV2
CASSATGTLGGENGYTF,NA,TRBV2
CASTPVGRGSYNEQFF,NA,TRBV27
CATRAGTREQYF,NA,TRBV19
CASSDRDGSNQPQHF,few,TRBV25-1